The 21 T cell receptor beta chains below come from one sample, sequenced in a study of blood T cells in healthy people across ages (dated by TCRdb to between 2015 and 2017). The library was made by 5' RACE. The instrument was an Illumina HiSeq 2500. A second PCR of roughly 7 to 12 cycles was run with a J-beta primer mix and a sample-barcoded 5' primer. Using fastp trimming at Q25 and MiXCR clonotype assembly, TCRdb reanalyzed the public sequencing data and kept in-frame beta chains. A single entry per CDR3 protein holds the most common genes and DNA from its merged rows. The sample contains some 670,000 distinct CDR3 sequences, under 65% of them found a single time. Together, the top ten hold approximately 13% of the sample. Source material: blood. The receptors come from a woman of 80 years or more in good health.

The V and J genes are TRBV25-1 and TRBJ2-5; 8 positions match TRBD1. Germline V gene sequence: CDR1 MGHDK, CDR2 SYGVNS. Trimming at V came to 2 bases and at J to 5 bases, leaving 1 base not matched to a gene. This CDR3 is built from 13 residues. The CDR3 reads CASSEGDRETQYF. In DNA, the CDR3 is TGTGCCAGCAGTGAAGGGGACAGGGAGACCCAGTACTTC.

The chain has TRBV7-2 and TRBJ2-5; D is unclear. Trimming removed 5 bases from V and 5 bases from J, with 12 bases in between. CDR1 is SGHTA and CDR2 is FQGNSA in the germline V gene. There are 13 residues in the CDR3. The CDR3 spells CASSRRQGETQYF. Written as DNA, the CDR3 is TGTGCCAGCAGCCGGCGCCAAGGGGAGACCCAGTACTTC.

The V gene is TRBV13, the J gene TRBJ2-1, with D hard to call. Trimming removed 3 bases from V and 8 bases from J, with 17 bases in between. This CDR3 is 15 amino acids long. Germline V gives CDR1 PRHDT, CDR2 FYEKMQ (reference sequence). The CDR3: CASSFRDGTWDEQFF. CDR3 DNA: TGTGCCAGCAGCTTCAGAGATGGAACTTGGGATGAGCAGTTCTTC.

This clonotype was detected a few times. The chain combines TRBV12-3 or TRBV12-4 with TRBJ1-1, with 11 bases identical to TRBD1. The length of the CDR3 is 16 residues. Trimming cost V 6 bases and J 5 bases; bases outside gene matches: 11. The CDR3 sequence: CASSLGQGGSSTEAFF. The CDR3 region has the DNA TGTGCCAGCAGCTTGGGACAGGGGGGTTCGTCGACTGAAGCTTTCTTT.

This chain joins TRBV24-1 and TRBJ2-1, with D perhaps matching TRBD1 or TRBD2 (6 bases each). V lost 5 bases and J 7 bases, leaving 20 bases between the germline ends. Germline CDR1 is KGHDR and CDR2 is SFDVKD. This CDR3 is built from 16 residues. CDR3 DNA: TGTGCCACCAGTGGAACGACTAGTGTCAGGGGAAATGAGCAGTTCTTC. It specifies CATSGTTSVRGNEQFF.

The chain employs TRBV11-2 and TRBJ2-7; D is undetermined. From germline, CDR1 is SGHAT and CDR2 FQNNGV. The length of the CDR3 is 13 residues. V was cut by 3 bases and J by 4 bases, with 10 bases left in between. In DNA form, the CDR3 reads TGTGCCAGCAGCTTTGCTGTTGGGTACGAGCAGTACTTC. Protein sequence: CASSFAVGYEQYF.

CDR3 DNA: TGTGCCAGCAGCTTTCCGACCGGACAGGGTTCCGGGGAGCTGTTTTTT. The encoded protein is CASSFPTGQGSGELFF. The chain uses TRBV7-9 and TRBJ2-2; 8 bases agree with TRBD1. Germline V gene sequence: CDR1 SEHNR, CDR2 FQNEAQ (reference sequence). V gave up 3 bases and J gave up 6 bases; unmatched junction bases: 9. There are 16 residues in the CDR3.

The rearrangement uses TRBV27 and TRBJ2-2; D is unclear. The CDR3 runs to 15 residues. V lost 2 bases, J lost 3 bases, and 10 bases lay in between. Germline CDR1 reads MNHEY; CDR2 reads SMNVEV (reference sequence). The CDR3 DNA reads TGTGCCAGCAGTTTAAGGGTATTGGACACCGGGGAGCTGTTTTTT. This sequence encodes CASSLRVLDTGELFF.

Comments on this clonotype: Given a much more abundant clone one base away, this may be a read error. The CDR3 loop is CASRWYFGTDTQYF. The CDR3 region has the DNA TGTGCCAGCCGCTGGTATTTCGGCACAGATACGCAGTATTTT. The chain couples TRBV7-2 to TRBJ2-3; no clear D gene. The CDR3 is 14 amino acids. V was clipped by 8 bases and J by 1 base, with 13 bases between them. Germline CDR1 and CDR2: SGHTA and FQGNSA.

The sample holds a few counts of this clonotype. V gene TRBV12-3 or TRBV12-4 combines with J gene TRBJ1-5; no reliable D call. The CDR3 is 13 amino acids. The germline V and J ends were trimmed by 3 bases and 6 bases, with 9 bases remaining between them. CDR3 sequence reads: CASSFEGSQPQHF. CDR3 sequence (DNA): TGTGCCAGCAGTTTTGAAGGGAGTCAGCCCCAGCATTTT.

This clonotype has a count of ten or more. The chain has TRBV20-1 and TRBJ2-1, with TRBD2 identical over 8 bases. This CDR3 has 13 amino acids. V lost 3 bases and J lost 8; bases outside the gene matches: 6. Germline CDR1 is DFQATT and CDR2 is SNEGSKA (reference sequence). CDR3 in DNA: TGCAGTGCTAGTAAAGAAGCGGGGGATGAGCAGTTCTTC. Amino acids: CSASKEAGDEQFF.

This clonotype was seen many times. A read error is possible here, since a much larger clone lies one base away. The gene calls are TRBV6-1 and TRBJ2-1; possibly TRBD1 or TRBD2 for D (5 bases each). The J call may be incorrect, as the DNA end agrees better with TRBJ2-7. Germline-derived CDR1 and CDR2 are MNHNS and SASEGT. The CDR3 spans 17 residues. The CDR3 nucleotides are TGTGCCAGCACCTCAACCCTCGGGGCGAGCTCCTACAATGAGCAGTACTTC. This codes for CASTSTLGASSYNEQYF.

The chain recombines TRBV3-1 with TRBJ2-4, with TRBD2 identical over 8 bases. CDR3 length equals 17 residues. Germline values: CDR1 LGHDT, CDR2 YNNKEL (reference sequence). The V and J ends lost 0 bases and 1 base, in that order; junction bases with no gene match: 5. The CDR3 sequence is CASSQDSGGGAKNIQYF. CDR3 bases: TGTGCCAGCAGCCAAGATAGCGGCGGGGGGGCCAAAAACATTCAGTACTTC.

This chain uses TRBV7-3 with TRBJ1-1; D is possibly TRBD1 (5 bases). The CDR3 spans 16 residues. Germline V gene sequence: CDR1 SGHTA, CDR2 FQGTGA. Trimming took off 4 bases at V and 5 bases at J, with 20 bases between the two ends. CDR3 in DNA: TGTGCCAGCAGCTCTTCTTCCTTGGTGGGGGGGACTGAAGCTTTCTTT. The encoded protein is CASSSSSLVGGTEAFF.

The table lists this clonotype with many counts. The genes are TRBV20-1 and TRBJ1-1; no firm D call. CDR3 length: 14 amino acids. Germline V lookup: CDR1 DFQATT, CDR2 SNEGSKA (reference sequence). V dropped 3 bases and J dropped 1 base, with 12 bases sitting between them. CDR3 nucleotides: TGCAGTGCTAGCCAGCCTAGCCGGAACACTGAAGCTTTCTTT. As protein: CSASQPSRNTEAFF.

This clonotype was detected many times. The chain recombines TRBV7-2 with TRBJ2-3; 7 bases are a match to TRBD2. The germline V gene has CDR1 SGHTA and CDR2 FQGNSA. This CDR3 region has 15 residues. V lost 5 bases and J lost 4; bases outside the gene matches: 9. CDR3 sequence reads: CASSPLGGSADTQYF. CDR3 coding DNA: TGTGCCAGCAGCCCCCTTGGCGGGAGCGCAGATACGCAGTATTTT.

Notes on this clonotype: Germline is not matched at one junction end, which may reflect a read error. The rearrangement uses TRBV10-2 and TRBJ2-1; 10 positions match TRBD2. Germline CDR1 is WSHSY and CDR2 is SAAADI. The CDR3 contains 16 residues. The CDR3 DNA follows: TGCGCCAGCAGTAGCGGGGGGGCGATTGCCTACGATGAGCAGTTCTTC. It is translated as CASSSGGAIAYDEQFF.

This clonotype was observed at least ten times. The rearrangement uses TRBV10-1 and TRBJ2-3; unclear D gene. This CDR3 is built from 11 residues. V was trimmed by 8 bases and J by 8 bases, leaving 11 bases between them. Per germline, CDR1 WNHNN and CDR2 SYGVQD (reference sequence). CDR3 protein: CASYNAGTQYF. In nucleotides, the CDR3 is TGCGCCAGCTATAACGCCGGTACGCAGTATTTT.

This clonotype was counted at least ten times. The CDR3 DNA follows: TGTGCCAGCAGTCCCTCTATTGGTTTAGGTGGCTACACCTTC. It encodes CASSPSIGLGGYTF. The gene calls are TRBV27 and TRBJ1-2; no definite D call. Trimming took 5 bases from V and 7 from J, leaving 17 bases between them. From germline, CDR1 is MNHEY and CDR2 SMNVEV (reference sequence). CDR3 size: 14 residues.

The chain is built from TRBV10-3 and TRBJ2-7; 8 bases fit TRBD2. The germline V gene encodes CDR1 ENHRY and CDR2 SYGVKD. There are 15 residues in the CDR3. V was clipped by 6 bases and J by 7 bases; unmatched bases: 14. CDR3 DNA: TGTGCCATCAGATATACTAGCGGCCACTACAATGAGCAGTACTTC. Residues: CAIRYTSGHYNEQYF.

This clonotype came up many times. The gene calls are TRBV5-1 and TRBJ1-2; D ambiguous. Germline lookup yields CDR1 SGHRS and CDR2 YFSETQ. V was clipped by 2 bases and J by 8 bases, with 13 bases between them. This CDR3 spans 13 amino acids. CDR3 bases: TGCGCCAGCAGCTTAGTTCCGGGAGACGGCTACACCTTC. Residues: CASSLVPGDGYTF.